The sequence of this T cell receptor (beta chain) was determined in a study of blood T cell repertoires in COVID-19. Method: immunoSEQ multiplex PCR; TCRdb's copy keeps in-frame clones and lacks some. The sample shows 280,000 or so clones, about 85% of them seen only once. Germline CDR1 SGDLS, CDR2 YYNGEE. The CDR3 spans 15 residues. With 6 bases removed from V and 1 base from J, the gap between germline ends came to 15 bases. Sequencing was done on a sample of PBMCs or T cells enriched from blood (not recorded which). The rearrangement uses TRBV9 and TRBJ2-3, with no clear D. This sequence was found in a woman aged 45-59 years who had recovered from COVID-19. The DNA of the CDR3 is TGTGCCAGCACCCTCAGTGGAGAACGCACAGATACGCAGTATTTT. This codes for CASTLSGERTDTQYF.